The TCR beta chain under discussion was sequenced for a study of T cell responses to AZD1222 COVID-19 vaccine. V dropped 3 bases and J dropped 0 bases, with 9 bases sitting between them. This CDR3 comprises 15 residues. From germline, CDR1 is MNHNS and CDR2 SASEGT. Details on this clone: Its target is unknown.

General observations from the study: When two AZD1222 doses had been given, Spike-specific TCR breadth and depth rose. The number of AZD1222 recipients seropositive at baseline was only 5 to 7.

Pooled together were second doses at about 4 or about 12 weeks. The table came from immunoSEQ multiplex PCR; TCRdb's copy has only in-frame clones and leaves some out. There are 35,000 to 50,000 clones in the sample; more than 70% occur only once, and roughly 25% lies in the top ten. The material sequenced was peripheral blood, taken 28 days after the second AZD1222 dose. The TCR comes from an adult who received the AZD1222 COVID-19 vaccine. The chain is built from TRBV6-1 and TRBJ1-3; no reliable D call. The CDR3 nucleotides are TGTGCCAGCAGTGAGGATTTCAACTCTGGAAACACCATATATTTT. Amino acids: CASSEDFNSGNTIYF.